The 11 T cell receptor beta chains presented below share a single source sample, sequenced in a study of OX40 agonist ivuxolimab in advanced cancers. The data were produced by immunoSEQ multiplex PCR, yet TCRdb's version contains in-frame clones alone and is incomplete. The sample includes some 110,000 clones, 85% to 95% seen only once; the top ten take 0.15% to 0.16%. This material consisted of CD4+ or CD8+ T cells sorted from blood, taken in a trial of the OX40 agonist ivuxolimab. Receptors originate from an adult with an advanced solid tumor such as melanoma, head and neck, liver or kidney cancer.

This clone was recorded only once. V gene TRBV28 combines with J gene TRBJ1-2, with 7 bases that match TRBD1. CDR1 and CDR2 (germline): MDHEN, SYDVKM. With 4 bases clipped from V and 8 bases from J, the junction kept 13 bases outside the gene matches. This CDR3 region has 15 residues. CDR3 amino acids: CASSSGTATMEGYTF. The DNA for the CDR3 is TGTGCCAGCAGTTCCGGGACAGCCACGATGGAAGGCTACACCTTC.

The rearrangement uses TRBV5-8 and TRBJ1-5; D remains unclear. V was shortened by 0 bases and J by 4 bases, with 11 bases between the two germline ends. Germline lookup yields CDR1 SGHTS and CDR2 YDEGEE. There are 15 residues in the CDR3. The CDR3 region is CASSLGQLQNQPQHF. CDR3 nucleotide sequence: TGTGCCAGCAGCTTGGGGCAGCTGCAAAATCAGCCCCAGCATTTT.

This clone was recorded once. The rearrangement joins TRBV6-5 to TRBJ2-1; a possible D gene is TRBD1 (6 bases). Between the trimmed V and J ends, which lost 5 bases and 8 bases, there was a span of 19 bases. Germline CDR1 reads MNHEY; CDR2 reads SVGAGI. The CDR3 is 15 residues long. Here the CDR3 reads CASSRGARGGDEQFF. The CDR3, as DNA: TGTGCCAGCAGTCGAGGGGCTAGAGGGGGAGATGAGCAGTTCTTC.

The V gene is TRBV19, the J gene TRBJ2-5; 7 nucleotides agree with TRBD2. The CDR3 runs to 13 residues. Trimming took 6 bases from V and 5 from J; bases not matched to a gene: 6. Per germline, CDR1 LNHDA and CDR2 SQIVND (reference sequence). CDR3 sequence reads: CASRVTSQETQYF. The CDR3 nucleotides read TGTGCCAGTAGAGTGACTAGCCAGGAGACCCAGTACTTC.

The chain combines TRBV2 with TRBJ2-3, with a possible D match to TRBD2 (6 bases). The CDR3 totals 13 residues. V was pared by 4 bases and J by 6 bases, with 11 bases between. Germline V gene lookup returns CDR1 SNHLY and CDR2 FYNNEI. CDR3 loop: CASSATSPDTQYF. CDR3 coding DNA: TGTGCCAGCAGTGCGACTAGTCCGGATACGCAGTATTTT. The complete variable domain, with remaining parts taken from reference TRBV2 and TRBJ2-3, reads EPEVTQTPSHQVTQMGQEVILRCVPISNHLYFYWYRQILGQKVEFLVSFYNNEISEKSEIFDDQFSVERPDGSNFTLKIRSTKLEDSAMYFCASSATSPDTQYFGPGTRLTVL.

The rearrangement links TRBV6-1 to TRBJ1-2; no reliable D call. The CDR3 is 12 amino acids. Germline V gene sequence: CDR1 MNHNS, CDR2 SASEGT. The V end was cut by 10 bases, the J end by 4 bases, with 13 bases between. The CDR3 loop reads CATSQRLYGYTF. As DNA, the CDR3 is TGTGCCACTTCTCAGCGGCTCTATGGCTACACCTTC.

This clone was seen only a few times. The CDR3 nucleotides read TGTGCCAGCAGCCACAGGAGGGGGGTAGGAGATACGCAGTATTTT. Amino acids: CASSHRRGVGDTQYF. V is TRBV11-3 and J is TRBJ2-3, with D possibly being TRBD1 or TRBD2 (6 bases each). Per the germline V gene, CDR1 is SGHNT and CDR2 is YENEEA. This CDR3 is built from 15 residues. The V and J ends lost 5 bases and 5 bases respectively, with 17 bases between them. Complete variable domain (other parts from reference TRBV11-3 and TRBJ2-3): EAGVVQSPRYKIIEKKQPVAFWCNPISGHNTLYWYLQNLGQGPELLIRYENEEAVDDSQLPKDRFSAERLKGVDSTLKIQPAELGDSAVYLCASSHRRGVGDTQYFGPGTRLTVL.

This clone was recorded once. In the same sample, other DNA sequences code for this CDR3. The rearrangement links TRBV7-8 to TRBJ2-7, with D perhaps TRBD2 (7 bases). V lost 1 base, J lost 2 bases, and 12 bases lay in between. Germline V CDR1 and CDR2: SGHVS, FQNEAQ. The CDR3 has 15 amino acids. The CDR3 protein is CASSLGGGGPYEQYF. CDR3 nucleotides: TGTGCCAGCAGCTTAGGAGGGGGGGGGCCCTACGAGCAGTACTTC.

The chain couples TRBV4-3 to TRBJ2-7, with TRBD2 matching 9 bases. The germline V gene has CDR1 LGHNA and CDR2 YSLEER. The CDR3 is 17 amino acids. With 0 bases clipped from V and 3 bases from J, the junction kept 9 bases outside the gene matches. CDR3 DNA sequence: TGCGCCAGCAGCCAAGATTTCGCTAGCGGGAAGGTCTACGAGCAGTACTTC. This gives the protein CASSQDFASGKVYEQYF.

The rearrangement links TRBV7-9 to TRBJ2-1; no firm D call. The length of the CDR3 is 11 residues. The germline V gene has CDR1 SEHNR and CDR2 FQNEAQ (reference sequence). V was cut by 5 bases and J by 5 bases, with 4 bases left in between. As DNA, the CDR3 is TGTGCCAGCAGCCACAACAATGAGCAGTTCTTC. Amino acid sequence: CASSHNNEQFF.

This sequence joins TRBV7-2 and TRBJ2-5; 10 bases align to TRBD2. CDR1 is SGHTA and CDR2 is FQGNSA in the germline V gene. V was pared by 2 bases and J by 6 bases, with 9 bases of the junction left unmatched. There are 16 residues in the CDR3. The CDR3 region has the DNA TGTGCCAGCAGCTTATGGGCTAGCGGGAGCAGACAGACCCAGTACTTC. It encodes CASSLWASGSRQTQYF. The variable domain in full, completed from reference TRBV7-2 and TRBJ2-5, reads GAGVSQSPSNKVTEKGKDVELRCDPISGHTALYWYRQSLGQGLEFLIYFQGNSAPDKSGLPSDRFSAERTGGSVSTLTIQRTQQEDSAVYLCASSLWASGSRQTQYFGPGTRLLVL.